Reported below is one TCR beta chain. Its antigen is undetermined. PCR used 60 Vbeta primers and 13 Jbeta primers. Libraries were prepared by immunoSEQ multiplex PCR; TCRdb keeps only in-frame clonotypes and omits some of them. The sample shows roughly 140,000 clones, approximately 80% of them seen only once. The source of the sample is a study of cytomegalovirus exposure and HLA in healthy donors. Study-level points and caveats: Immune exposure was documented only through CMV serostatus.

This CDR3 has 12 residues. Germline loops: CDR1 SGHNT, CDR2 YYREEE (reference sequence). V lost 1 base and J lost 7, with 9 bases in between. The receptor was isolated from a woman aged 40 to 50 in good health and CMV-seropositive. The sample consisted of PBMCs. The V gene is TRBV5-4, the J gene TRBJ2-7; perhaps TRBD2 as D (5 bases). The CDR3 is CASSLPGEEQYF. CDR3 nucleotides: TGTGCCAGCAGCTTGCCCGGGGAGGAGCAGTACTTC.